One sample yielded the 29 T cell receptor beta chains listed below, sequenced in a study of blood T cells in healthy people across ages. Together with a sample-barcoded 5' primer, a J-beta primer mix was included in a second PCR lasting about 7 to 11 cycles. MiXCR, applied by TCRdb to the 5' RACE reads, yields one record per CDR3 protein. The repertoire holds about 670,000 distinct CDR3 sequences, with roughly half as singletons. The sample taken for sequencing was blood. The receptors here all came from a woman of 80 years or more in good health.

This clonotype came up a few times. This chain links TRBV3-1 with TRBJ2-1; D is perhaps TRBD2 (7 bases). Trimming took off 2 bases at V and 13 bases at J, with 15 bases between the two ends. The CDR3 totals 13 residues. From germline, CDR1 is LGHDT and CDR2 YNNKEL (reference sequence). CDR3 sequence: CASSQSGRGTQFF. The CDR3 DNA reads TGTGCCAGCAGCCAATCTGGGCGGGGGACACAGTTCTTC.

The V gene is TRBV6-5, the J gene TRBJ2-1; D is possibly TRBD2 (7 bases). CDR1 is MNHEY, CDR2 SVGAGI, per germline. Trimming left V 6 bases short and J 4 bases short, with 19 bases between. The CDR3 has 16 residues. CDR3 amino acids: CASSSGGGGDYNEQFF. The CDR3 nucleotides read TGTGCCAGCAGCAGCGGAGGGGGGGGAGATTACAATGAGCAGTTCTTC.

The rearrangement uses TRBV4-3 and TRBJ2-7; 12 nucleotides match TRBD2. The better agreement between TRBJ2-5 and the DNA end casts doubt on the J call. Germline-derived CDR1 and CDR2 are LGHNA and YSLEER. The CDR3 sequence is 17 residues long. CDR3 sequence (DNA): TGCGCCAGCAGCCAAGATCTGGGACTAGCGGGCCAAGAGACCCAGTACTTC. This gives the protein CASSQDLGLAGQETQYF.

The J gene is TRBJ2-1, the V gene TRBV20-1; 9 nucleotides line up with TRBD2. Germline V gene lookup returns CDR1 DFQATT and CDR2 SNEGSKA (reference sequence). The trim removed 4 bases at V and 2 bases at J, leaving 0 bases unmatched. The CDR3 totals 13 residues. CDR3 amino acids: CSAIAGAYNEQFF. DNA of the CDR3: TGCAGTGCTATAGCGGGAGCCTACAATGAGCAGTTCTTC.

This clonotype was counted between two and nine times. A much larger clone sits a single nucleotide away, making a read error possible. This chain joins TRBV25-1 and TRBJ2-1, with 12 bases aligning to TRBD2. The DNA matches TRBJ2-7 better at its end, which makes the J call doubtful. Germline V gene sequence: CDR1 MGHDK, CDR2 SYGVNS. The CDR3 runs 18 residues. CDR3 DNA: TGTGCCAGCAGTGGACTAGCGGGAGCCCTCTCGAAACACAATGAGCAGTACTTC. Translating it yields CASSGLAGALSKHNEQYF.

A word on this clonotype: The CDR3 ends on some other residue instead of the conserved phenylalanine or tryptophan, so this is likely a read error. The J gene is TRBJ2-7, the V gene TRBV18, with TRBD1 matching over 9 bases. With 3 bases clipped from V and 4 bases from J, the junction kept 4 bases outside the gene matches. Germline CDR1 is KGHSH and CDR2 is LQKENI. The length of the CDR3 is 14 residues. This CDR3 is CASSPGTGLYEQYL. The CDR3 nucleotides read TGTGCCAGCTCACCCGGGACAGGGCTTTACGAGCAGTACTTA.

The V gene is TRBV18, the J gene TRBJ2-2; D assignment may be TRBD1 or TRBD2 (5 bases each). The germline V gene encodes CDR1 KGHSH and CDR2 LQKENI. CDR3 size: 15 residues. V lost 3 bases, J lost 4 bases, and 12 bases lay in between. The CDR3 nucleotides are TGTGCCAGCTCACCCGCCGGGACGGGCACCGGGGAGCTGTTTTTT. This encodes CASSPAGTGTGELFF.

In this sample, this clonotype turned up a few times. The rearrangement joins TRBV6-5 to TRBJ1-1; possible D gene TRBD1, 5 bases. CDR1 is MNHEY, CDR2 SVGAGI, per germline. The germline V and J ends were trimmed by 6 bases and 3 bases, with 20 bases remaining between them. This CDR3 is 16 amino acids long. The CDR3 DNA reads TGTGCCAGCAGCCAACGCCAAGGGGCGGGGGACACTGAAGCTTTCTTT. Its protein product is CASSQRQGAGDTEAFF.

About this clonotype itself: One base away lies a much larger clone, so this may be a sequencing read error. This CDR3 reads CSVGDRTQGTQYF. CDR3 bases: TGCAGCGTTGGGGACAGGACCCAAGGGACCCAGTACTTC. This chain links TRBV29-1 with TRBJ2-5, with 8 bases aligning to TRBD1. Germline V lookup: CDR1 SQVTM, CDR2 ANQGSEA. The CDR3 sequence is 13 residues long.

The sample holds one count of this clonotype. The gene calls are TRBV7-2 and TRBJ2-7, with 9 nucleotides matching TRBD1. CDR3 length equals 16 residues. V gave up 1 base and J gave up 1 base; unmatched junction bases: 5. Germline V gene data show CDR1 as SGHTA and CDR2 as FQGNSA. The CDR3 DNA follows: TGTGCCAGCAGCTTAGGGGGGACAGGGAATTCCTACGAGCAGTACTTC. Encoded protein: CASSLGGTGNSYEQYF.

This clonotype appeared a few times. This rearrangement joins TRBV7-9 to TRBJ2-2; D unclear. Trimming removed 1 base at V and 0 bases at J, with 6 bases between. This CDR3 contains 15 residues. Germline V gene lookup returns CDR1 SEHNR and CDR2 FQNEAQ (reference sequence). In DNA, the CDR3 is TGTGCCAGCAGCTTAGGGGAATCGAACACCGGGGAGCTGTTTTTT. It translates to CASSLGESNTGELFF.

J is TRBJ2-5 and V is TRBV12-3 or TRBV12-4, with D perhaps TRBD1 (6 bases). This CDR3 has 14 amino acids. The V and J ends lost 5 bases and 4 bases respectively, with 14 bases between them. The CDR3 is CASSRDTVRETQYF. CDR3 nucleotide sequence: TGTGCCAGCAGTAGGGACACCGTACGAGAGACCCAGTACTTC.

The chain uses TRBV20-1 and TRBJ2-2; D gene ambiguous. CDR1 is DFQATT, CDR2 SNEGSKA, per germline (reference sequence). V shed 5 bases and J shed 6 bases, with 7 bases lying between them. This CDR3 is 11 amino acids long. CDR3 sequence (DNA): TGCAGTGCTCCAATGTCCGGGGAGCTGTTTTTT. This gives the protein CSAPMSGELFF.

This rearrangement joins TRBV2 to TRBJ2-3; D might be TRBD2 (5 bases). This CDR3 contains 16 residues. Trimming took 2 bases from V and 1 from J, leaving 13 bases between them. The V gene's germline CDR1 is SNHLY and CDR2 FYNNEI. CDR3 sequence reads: CASSERGTLRTDTQYF. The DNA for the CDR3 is TGTGCCAGCAGTGAACGGGGTACTTTACGCACAGATACGCAGTATTTT.

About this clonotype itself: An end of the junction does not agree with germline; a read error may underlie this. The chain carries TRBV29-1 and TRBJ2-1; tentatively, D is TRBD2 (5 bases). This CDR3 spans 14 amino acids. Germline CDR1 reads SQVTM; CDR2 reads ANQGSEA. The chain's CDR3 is CGVELLGSYSEQFF. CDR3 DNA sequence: TGCGGCGTTGAATTGTTGGGGAGCTACAGTGAGCAGTTCTTC.

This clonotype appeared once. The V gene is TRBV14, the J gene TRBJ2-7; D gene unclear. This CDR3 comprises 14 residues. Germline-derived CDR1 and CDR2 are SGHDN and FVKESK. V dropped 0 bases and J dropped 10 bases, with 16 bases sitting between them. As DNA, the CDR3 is TGTGCCAGCAGCCAAGACCCCGGAGTCATGGCCCAGTACTTC. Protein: CASSQDPGVMAQYF.

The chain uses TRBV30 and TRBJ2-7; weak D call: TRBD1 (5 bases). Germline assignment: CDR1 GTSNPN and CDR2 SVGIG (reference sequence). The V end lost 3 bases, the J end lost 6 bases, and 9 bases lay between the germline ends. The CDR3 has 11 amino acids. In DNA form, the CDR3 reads TGTGCCTGGAGCCTAGGGGTCGAGCAGTACTTC. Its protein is CAWSLGVEQYF.

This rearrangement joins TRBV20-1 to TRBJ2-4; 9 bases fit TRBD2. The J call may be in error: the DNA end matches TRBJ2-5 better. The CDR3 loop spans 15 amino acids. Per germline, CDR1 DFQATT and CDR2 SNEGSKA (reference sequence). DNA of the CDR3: TGCAGTGCTCGACCAGGGGCGGGAGGGTTAGAGACCCAGTACTTC. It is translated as CSARPGAGGLETQYF.

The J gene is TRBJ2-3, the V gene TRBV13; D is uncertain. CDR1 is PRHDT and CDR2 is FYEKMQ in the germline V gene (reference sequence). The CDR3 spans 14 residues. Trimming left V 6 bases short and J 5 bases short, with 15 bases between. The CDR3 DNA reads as TGTGCCAGCAGACACGATCTGCCTGGAGATACGCAGTATTTT. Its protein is CASRHDLPGDTQYF.

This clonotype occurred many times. CDR3 amino acids: CSAPGTAYGYTF. The CDR3 DNA follows: TGCAGTGCTCCCGGGACAGCCTATGGCTACACCTTC. The V gene is TRBV20-1, the J gene TRBJ1-2; 7 bases map to TRBD1. The CDR3 sequence is 12 residues long. The germline V gene encodes CDR1 DFQATT and CDR2 SNEGSKA (reference sequence). V lost 5 bases and J lost 4; bases outside the gene matches: 4.

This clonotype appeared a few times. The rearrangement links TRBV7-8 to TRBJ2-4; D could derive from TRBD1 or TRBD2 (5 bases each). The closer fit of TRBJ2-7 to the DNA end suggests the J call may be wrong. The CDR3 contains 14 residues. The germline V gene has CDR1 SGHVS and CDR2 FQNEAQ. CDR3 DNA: TGTGCCAGCAGCGCTCCGGGACGGCTTTACGAGCAGTACTTC. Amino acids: CASSAPGRLYEQYF.

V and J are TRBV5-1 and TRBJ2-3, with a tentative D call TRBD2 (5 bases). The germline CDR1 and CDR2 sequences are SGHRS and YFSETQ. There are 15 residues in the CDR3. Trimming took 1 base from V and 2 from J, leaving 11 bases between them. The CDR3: CASSLRPGNTDTQYF. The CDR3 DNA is TGCGCCAGCAGCTTGAGGCCGGGAAACACAGATACGCAGTATTTT.

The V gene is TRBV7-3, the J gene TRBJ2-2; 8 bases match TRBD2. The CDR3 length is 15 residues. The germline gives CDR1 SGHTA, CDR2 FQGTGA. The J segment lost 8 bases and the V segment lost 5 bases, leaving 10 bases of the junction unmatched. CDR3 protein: CASSAKGLVTGELFF. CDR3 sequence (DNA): TGTGCCAGCAGCGCCAAGGGACTAGTGACTGGGGAGCTGTTTTTT.

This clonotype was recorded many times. In nucleotides, the CDR3 is TGTGCCAGCAGTAACCGGGACAGGCTTTCCCACGAGCAGTACTTC. Protein: CASSNRDRLSHEQYF. The chain is built from TRBV27 and TRBJ2-7; 8 bases align to TRBD1. The CDR3 is 15 amino acids. CDR1 is MNHEY and CDR2 is SMNVEV in the germline V gene (reference sequence). V lost 5 bases to trimming and J lost 5 bases; unmatched junction nucleotides: 11.

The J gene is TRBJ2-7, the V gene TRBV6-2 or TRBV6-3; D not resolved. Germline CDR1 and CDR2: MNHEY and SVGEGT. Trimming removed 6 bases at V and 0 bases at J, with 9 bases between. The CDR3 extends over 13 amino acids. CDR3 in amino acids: CASRQQSSYEQYF. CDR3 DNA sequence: TGTGCCAGCAGACAGCAGAGCTCCTACGAGCAGTACTTC.

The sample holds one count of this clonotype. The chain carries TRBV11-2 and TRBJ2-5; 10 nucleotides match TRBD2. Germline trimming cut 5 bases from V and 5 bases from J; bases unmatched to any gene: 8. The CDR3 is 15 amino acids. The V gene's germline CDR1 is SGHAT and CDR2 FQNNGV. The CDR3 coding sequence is TGTGCCAGCAGCCCGTCTAGCGGGAGCTGGGAGACCCAGTACTTC. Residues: CASSPSSGSWETQYF.

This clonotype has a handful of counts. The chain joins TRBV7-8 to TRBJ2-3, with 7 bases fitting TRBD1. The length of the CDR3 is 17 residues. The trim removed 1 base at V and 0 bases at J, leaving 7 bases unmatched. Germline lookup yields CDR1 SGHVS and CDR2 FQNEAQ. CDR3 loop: CASSLGIGDRSTDTQYF. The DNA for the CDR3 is TGTGCCAGCAGCTTAGGTATCGGGGACAGAAGCACAGATACGCAGTATTTT.

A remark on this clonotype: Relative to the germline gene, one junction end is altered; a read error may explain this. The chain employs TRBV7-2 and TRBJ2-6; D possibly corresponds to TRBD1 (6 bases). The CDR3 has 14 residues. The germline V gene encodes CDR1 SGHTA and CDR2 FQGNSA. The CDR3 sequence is CASSLSLGANILTF. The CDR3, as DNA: TGTGCCAGCAGCTTATCTCTGGGGGCCAACATCCTGACTTTC.

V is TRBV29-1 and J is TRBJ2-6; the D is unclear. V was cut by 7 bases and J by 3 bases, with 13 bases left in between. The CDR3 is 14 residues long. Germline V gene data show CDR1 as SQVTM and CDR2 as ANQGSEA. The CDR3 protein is CSAQRSDGANVLTF. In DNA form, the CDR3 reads TGCAGCGCGCAGAGGTCGGATGGGGCCAACGTCCTGACTTTC.